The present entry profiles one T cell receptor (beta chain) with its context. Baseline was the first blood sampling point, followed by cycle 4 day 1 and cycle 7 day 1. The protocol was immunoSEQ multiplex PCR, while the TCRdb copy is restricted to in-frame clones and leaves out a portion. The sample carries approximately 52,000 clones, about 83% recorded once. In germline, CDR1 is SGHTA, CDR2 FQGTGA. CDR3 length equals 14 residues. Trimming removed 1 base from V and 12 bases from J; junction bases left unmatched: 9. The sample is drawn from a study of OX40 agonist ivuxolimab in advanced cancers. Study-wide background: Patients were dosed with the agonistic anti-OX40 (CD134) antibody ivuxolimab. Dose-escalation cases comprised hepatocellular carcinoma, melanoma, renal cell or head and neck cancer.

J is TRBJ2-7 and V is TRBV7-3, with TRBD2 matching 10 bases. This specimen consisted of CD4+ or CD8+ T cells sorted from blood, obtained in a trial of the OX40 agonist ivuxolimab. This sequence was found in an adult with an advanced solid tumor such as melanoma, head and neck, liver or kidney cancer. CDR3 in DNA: TGTGCCAGCAGCTTAAACCCTAGCGGGGGCCCTACGTACTTC. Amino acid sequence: CASSLNPSGGPTYF.